This entry lists 9 T cell receptor beta chains sequenced from one sample in a study of glioma-infiltrating T cells after dendritic cell vaccination (TCRdb year 2016). The time point label for this specimen denotes: after dendritic cell vaccination, including at tumor progression/relapse. The library was obtained by the immunoSEQ multiplex PCR assay. Entries here come from immuneACCESS through TCRdb and include only in-frame sequences with V and J called. Some clones fail to appear in such tables; in the studies checked, an unresolved V gene covers under half of the shortfall, and the cause of the remainder is unknown. For this sample there are just under 60,000 clones; about four fifths appear just once. 15% to 18% of the sample is in the top ten clones. Sequences were derived from blood, sampled after dendritic cell vaccination. These receptors all stem from a human donor with glioblastoma.

The V gene is TRBV18, the J gene TRBJ2-7, with 7 bases identical to TRBD1. This CDR3 comprises 16 residues. V shed 3 bases, J shed 3 bases, and the junction held 11 bases outside the gene matches. Germline V CDR1 and CDR2: KGHSH, LQKENI. The CDR3 DNA follows: TGTGCCAGCTCACCTGCATCCGGGACAGACATCTACGAGCAGTACTTC. Protein sequence: CASSPASGTDIYEQYF.

This chain links TRBV29-1 with TRBJ2-7; 10 bases are shared with TRBD1. This CDR3 is 14 amino acids long. Germline V gene sequence: CDR1 SQVTM, CDR2 ANQGSEA. J lost 9 bases, V lost 3 bases, and 11 bases had no gene match. CDR3 in amino acids: CSVEISGQGTGQYF. In DNA form, the CDR3 reads TGCAGCGTTGAGATTTCGGGACAGGGGACTGGGCAGTACTTC.

This chain connects TRBV19 to TRBJ2-1; D is undetermined. The CDR3 totals 16 residues. Germline V gene sequence: CDR1 LNHDA, CDR2 SQIVND (reference sequence). The V end lost 0 bases, the J end lost 6 bases, and 15 bases lay between the germline ends. The CDR3 here is CASSIERQSLGNEQFF. CDR3 in DNA: TGTGCCAGTAGTATAGAGCGGCAGTCTTTGGGCAATGAGCAGTTCTTC.

CDR3 sequence: CSGGQGSETEAFF. CDR3 nucleotide sequence: TGCAGCGGCGGACAGGGGAGCGAGACTGAAGCTTTCTTT. V gene TRBV29-1 combines with J gene TRBJ1-1, with TRBD1 identical over 9 bases. The CDR3 runs 13 residues. Germline V gene sequence: CDR1 SQVTM, CDR2 ANQGSEA. The ends lost 7 bases at V and 5 bases at J; junction bases unmatched: 8.

This chain uses TRBV10-3 with TRBJ1-2, with 10 bases lining up with TRBD1. There are 15 residues in the CDR3. The V gene's germline CDR1 is ENHRY and CDR2 SYGVKD. Trimming took 0 bases from V and 8 from J; bases not matched to a gene: 6. Here the CDR3 DNA reads TGTGCCATCAGTGAGTCCGGGACAGGGGTGCAGGGCTACACCTTC. It specifies CAISESGTGVQGYTF.

The rearrangement links TRBV11-2 to TRBJ2-7; 7 nucleotides agree with TRBD1. CDR1 is SGHAT, CDR2 FQNNGV, per germline. This CDR3 has 14 residues. The ends lost 3 bases at V and 10 bases at J; junction bases unmatched: 12. The CDR3: CASSLGNRDSKQYF. The CDR3 coding sequence is TGTGCCAGCAGCTTGGGTAACCGGGACAGCAAACAGTACTTC.

J is TRBJ2-3 and V is TRBV5-1; 9 positions agree with TRBD2. Germline CDR1 is SGHRS and CDR2 is YFSETQ. The junction had 10 bases not matched to a gene; V was cut back by 7 bases and J by 1 base. The CDR3 consists of 16 residues. The CDR3 reads CASGRRGGKGTDTQYF. CDR3 in DNA: TGCGCCAGCGGTAGGCGGGGGGGCAAGGGCACAGATACGCAGTATTTT.

The chain has TRBV6-5 and TRBJ2-1; perhaps TRBD2 as D (7 bases). Per germline, CDR1 MNHEY and CDR2 SVGAGI. V lost 0 bases and J 5 bases, leaving 14 bases between the germline ends. This CDR3 has 16 amino acids. CDR3 sequence: CASSYSLAGAHNEQFF. CDR3 DNA: TGTGCCAGCAGTTACTCGTTGGCGGGGGCCCACAATGAGCAGTTCTTC.

This chain joins TRBV27 and TRBJ1-5, with 9 bases that match TRBD1. Germline V lookup: CDR1 MNHEY, CDR2 SMNVEV (reference sequence). The CDR3 has 16 amino acids. V lost 6 bases, J lost 6 bases, and 12 bases stayed unmatched. The CDR3 DNA follows: TGTGCCAGCAGCGCCGGGACAGGGTGGTTGGTTCAGCCCCAGCATTTT. Amino acids: CASSAGTGWLVQPQHF.